Shown below are 22 T cell receptor beta chains from a single sample sequenced in a study of blood T cell repertoires in COVID-19. Using immunoSEQ multiplex PCR, the repertoire was profiled, and TCRdb retains in-frame clones only, with some absent. The sample has 200,000 to 300,000 clones; 84% are singletons. The sequenced sample was peripheral blood. The receptors here all came from a man aged 35 to 55 who had recovered from COVID-19.

This clone was observed a few times. The DNA of the CDR3 is TGTGCCAGCAGCGACGGACAGACGACCTACTACGAGCAGTACTTC. It specifies CASSDGQTTYYEQYF. The chain links TRBV5-4 to TRBJ2-7; weak D call: TRBD1 (6 bases). The CDR3 totals 15 residues. CDR1 is SGHNT and CDR2 is YYREEE in the germline V gene (reference sequence). Trimming shortened V by 4 bases and J by 3 bases, and 17 bases separated the two germline ends.

The gene calls are TRBV29-1 and TRBJ1-5, with D hard to call. Germline CDR1 reads SQVTM; CDR2 reads ANQGSEA. This CDR3 comprises 11 residues. V lost 7 bases and J lost 4, with 8 bases in between. CDR3 protein: CSGTDNQPQHF. In DNA, the CDR3 is TGCAGCGGCACAGATAATCAGCCCCAGCATTTT.

V is TRBV9 and J is TRBJ1-6; 7 nucleotides line up with TRBD1. From germline, CDR1 is SGDLS and CDR2 YYNGEE. The CDR3 contains 15 residues. The ends lost 2 bases at V and 7 bases at J; junction bases unmatched: 6. The CDR3 sequence is CASSVRGIENSPLHF. Here the CDR3 DNA reads TGTGCCAGCAGCGTCAGGGGGATTGAAAATTCACCCCTCCACTTT.

The gene calls are TRBV7-2 and TRBJ2-7, with 8 bases aligning to TRBD1. The germline CDR1 and CDR2 sequences are SGHTA and FQGNSA. V shed 1 base, J shed 10 bases, and the junction held 9 bases outside the gene matches. The CDR3 is 14 residues long. Here the CDR3 reads CASSLEARGRGQYF. CDR3 DNA sequence: TGTGCCAGCAGCTTAGAGGCCAGGGGGCGCGGCCAGTACTTC. Complete variable domain (other parts from reference TRBV7-2 and TRBJ2-7): GAGVSQSPSNKVTEKGKDVELRCDPISGHTALYWYRQSLGQGLEFLIYFQGNSAPDKSGLPSDRFSAERTGGSVSTLTIQRTQQEDSAVYLCASSLEARGRGQYFGPGTRLTVT.

This clone has only one observation. The V gene is TRBV6-2 or TRBV6-3, the J gene TRBJ2-1; D unclear. This CDR3 contains 12 residues. V shed 4 bases and J shed 10 bases, with 11 bases lying between them. Germline loops: CDR1 MNHEY, CDR2 SVGEGT. Written as DNA, the CDR3 is TGTGCCAGCAGTTCGCCTGCTAGAGAGCAGTTCTTC. The encoded protein is CASSSPAREQFF.

This chain joins TRBV6-4 and TRBJ2-3, with TRBD2 as a possible D gene (6 bases). V shed 5 bases and J shed 2 bases, with 11 bases lying between them. Germline assignment: CDR1 MRHNA and CDR2 SNTAGT. The CDR3 totals 14 residues. The CDR3 DNA reads as TGTGCCAGCAGTCCTGCGGGAAACACAGATACGCAGTATTTT. Its translation: CASSPAGNTDTQYF.

The chain couples TRBV6-1 to TRBJ2-3; TRBD2 aligns across 12 bases. The CDR3 extends over 18 amino acids. After removal of 4 bases from V and 3 bases from J, the junction contained 11 bases not matched to a gene. Germline V gene data show CDR1 as MNHNS and CDR2 as SASEGT. The CDR3 loop is CASSAQLTSGRYTDTQYF. The CDR3 DNA reads as TGTGCCAGCAGTGCCCAATTGACTAGCGGGAGATATACAGATACGCAGTATTTT.

The chain is built from TRBV5-5 and TRBJ1-5; weak D call: TRBD1 (6 bases). CDR1 is SGHKS, CDR2 YYEKEE, per germline (reference sequence). This CDR3 spans 15 amino acids. V was clipped by 0 bases and J by 3 bases, with 10 bases between them. The CDR3 here is CASSLGPGANQPQHF. The CDR3 DNA follows: TGTGCCAGCAGCTTGGGCCCAGGGGCCAATCAGCCCCAGCATTTT. Variable domain in full (rest from reference TRBV5-5 and TRBJ1-5): DAGVTQSPTHLIKTRGQQVTLRCSPISGHKSVSWYQQVLGQGPQFIFQYYEKEERGRGNFPDRFSARQFPNYSSELNVNALLLGDSALYLCASSLGPGANQPQHFGDGTRLSIL.

The count of this clone is one. Additional DNA sequences in this sample encode the identical CDR3. The chain has TRBV9 and TRBJ1-3; D not resolved. V lost 2 bases, J lost 1 base, and 4 bases lay in between. The CDR3 is made up of 13 amino acids. Germline V gene data show CDR1 as SGDLS and CDR2 as YYNGEE. The CDR3 spells CASSVQSGNTIYF. The CDR3 DNA reads as TGTGCCAGCAGCGTCCAATCTGGAAACACCATATATTTT.

The rearrangement uses TRBV6-5 and TRBJ1-6, with D tentatively TRBD1 (5 bases). The CDR3 extends over 15 amino acids. Germline lookup yields CDR1 MNHEY and CDR2 SVGAGI. V was pared by 5 bases and J by 3 bases, with 11 bases between. CDR3 region: CASSRTTLYNSPLHF. The CDR3 nucleotides are TGTGCCAGCAGTCGGACAACCCTCTATAATTCACCCCTCCACTTT.

The rearrangement joins TRBV2 to TRBJ1-1; D remains ambiguous. The CDR3 sequence is 13 residues long. Trimming left V 6 bases short and J 8 bases short, with 16 bases between. CDR1 and CDR2 (germline): SNHLY, FYNNEI. CDR3 DNA sequence: TGTGCCAGCAGCCCTGGAGCGGTTCGGGAAGCTTTCTTT. Translating gives CASSPGAVREAFF.

The genes are TRBV7-2 and TRBJ1-2; 8 nucleotides align to TRBD1. Germline V CDR1 and CDR2: SGHTA, FQGNSA. V shed 5 bases and J 8 bases; nucleotides not matched to a gene: 10. The CDR3 spans 14 residues. Here the CDR3 reads CASSPDRGLHGYTF. The CDR3 DNA sequence: TGTGCCAGCAGCCCAGACAGGGGCCTTCACGGCTACACCTTC.

The chain combines TRBV2 with TRBJ2-3; 10 positions agree with TRBD1. The V segment lost 2 bases and the J segment 4 bases; nucleotides outside the gene matches: 6. The CDR3 contains 16 residues. Germline CDR1 is SNHLY and CDR2 is FYNNEI. The CDR3: CASSEYGTGVSDTQYF. Written as DNA, the CDR3 is TGTGCCAGCAGTGAATACGGGACAGGGGTCTCAGATACGCAGTATTTT.

The J gene is TRBJ2-7, the V gene TRBV3-1 (or the pseudogene TRBV3-2); TRBD2 aligns across 9 bases. There are 15 residues in the CDR3. Germline V CDR1 and CDR2: LGHDT, YNNKEL (reference sequence). J was trimmed by 5 bases and V by 4 bases; bases with no gene match: 9. CDR3 nucleotides: TGTGCCAGCAGCCGGAGTAGCGGGAGCTTCCACGAGCAGTACTTC. This translates into CASSRSSGSFHEQYF.

This clone was counted between two and nine times. The chain has TRBV30 and TRBJ1-2; 7 bases fit TRBD1. This CDR3 is 16 amino acids long. V was clipped by 0 bases and J by 2 bases; unmatched bases: 9. The V gene's germline CDR1 is GTSNPN and CDR2 SVGIG (reference sequence). The CDR3 loop reads CAWSVGTGVSNYGYTF. The CDR3, as DNA: TGTGCCTGGAGTGTCGGTACAGGGGTTTCGAACTATGGCTACACCTTC.

This chain connects TRBV20-1 to TRBJ2-5, with 11 bases that match TRBD2. The germline gives CDR1 DFQATT, CDR2 SNEGSKA (reference sequence). With V trimmed by 3 bases and J by 7 bases, 16 bases remained unmatched. The CDR3 covers 17 residues. CDR3 residues: CSASRTSGRWVMATQYF. Written as DNA, the CDR3 is TGCAGTGCTAGTCGGACTAGCGGGCGCTGGGTGATGGCGACCCAGTACTTC.

The chain's CDR3 is CASQKSRDRGYEQYF. In DNA, the CDR3 is TGTGCCAGTCAGAAAAGCCGGGACAGGGGCTACGAGCAGTACTTC. The rearrangement links TRBV19 to TRBJ2-7, with 10 bases aligning to TRBD1. With 8 bases clipped from V and 3 bases from J, the junction kept 10 bases outside the gene matches. Germline CDR1 reads LNHDA; CDR2 reads SQIVND (reference sequence). CDR3 length equals 15 residues.

The CDR3 DNA sequence: TGCGCCAGCAGCCAAGGCAGGACTAGCAGAAACAATGAGCAGTTCTTC. Translating gives CASSQGRTSRNNEQFF. The chain employs TRBV4-1 and TRBJ2-1; TRBD2 aligns across 8 bases. Germline values: CDR1 MGHRA, CDR2 YSYEKL. This CDR3 is built from 16 residues. The V and J ends lost 1 base and 5 bases, in that order; junction bases with no gene match: 7.

J is TRBJ2-1 and V is TRBV4-1; a possible D gene is TRBD2 (5 bases). CDR1 and CDR2 from the germline V gene are MGHRA and YSYEKL. The CDR3 length is 18 residues. The V and J ends lost 1 base and 2 bases respectively, with 18 bases between them. As DNA, the CDR3 is TGCGCCAGCAGCCAAGTCCAAGCGGAGCAGCCCCCCTACAATGAGCAGTTCTTC. Translation gives CASSQVQAEQPPYNEQFF.

The chain carries TRBV9 and TRBJ1-6, with D unclear. Germline CDR1 is SGDLS and CDR2 is YYNGEE. This CDR3 spans 15 amino acids. The ends were cut back, 1 base at V and 9 bases at J, with 14 bases in the middle. Written as DNA, the CDR3 is TGTGCCAGCAGCGTAAGTGTGGGCAGGTCTTCACCCCTCCACTTT. It is translated as CASSVSVGRSSPLHF.

The gene calls are TRBV9 and TRBJ1-2; possible D gene TRBD1, 6 bases. The germline V gene encodes CDR1 SGDLS and CDR2 YYNGEE. The V and J ends lost 6 bases and 1 base respectively, with 7 bases between them. The CDR3 has 12 residues. This CDR3 reads CASTGDNYGYTF. For the CDR3, the DNA is TGTGCCAGCACAGGGGATAACTATGGCTACACCTTC.

The chain employs TRBV6-1 and TRBJ1-2; 9 bases agree with TRBD1. V lost 3 bases, J lost 7 bases, and 9 bases stayed unmatched. Germline V gives CDR1 MNHNS, CDR2 SASEGT. CDR3 length: 15 residues. The CDR3 DNA reads as TGTGCCAGCAGTGATCTTACAGGGGGCATGGCTGGCTACACCTTC. Its translation: CASSDLTGGMAGYTF.